These 4 T cell receptor beta chains share one sample of origin, sequenced in a study of T cells in Graves' hyperthyroidism and ophthalmopathy (dated by TCRdb to between 2018 and 2021). The protocol used for the library was multiplex PCR. Instrument used: Illumina HiSeq 2000. The TCR beta CDR3 regions were amplified from the RNA transcripts. The first round of RT-PCR for the TCR CDR3 was performed with the HTBI primer set and the Qiagen OneStep RT-PCR kit. Clones were called with MiXCR by TCRdb after fastp trimmed the public reads at Q25, and only in-frame beta chains were retained. Rows matching on CDR3 protein sequence are summarized as one entry with the most common DNA and genes. The sample contains around 800,000 distinct CDR3 sequences, 35% to 45% of them found a single time. The ten largest clones take up more than 7% of the sample. The sequencing input was blood. The receptors here all came from a man aged 18 to 29 with Graves' hyperthyroidism.

The CDR3 region has the DNA TGCAGCGTTGAGCCCCTTTCAAGTACCCGGGAGCTGTTTTTT. This codes for CSVEPLSSTRELFF. The chain has TRBV29-1 and TRBJ2-2; D not resolved. The germline CDR1 and CDR2 sequences are SQVTM and ANQGSEA. This CDR3 has 14 residues. Trimming took off 3 bases at V and 9 bases at J, with 17 bases between the two ends.

This clonotype was seen repeatedly, ten times or more. V is TRBV7-6 and J is TRBJ1-1, with D unclear. In germline, CDR1 is SGHVS, CDR2 FNYEAQ. This CDR3 contains 13 residues. Deletions cut 5 bases from V and 7 bases from J, with 14 bases between. As DNA, the CDR3 is TGTGCCAGCAGCCAAGAGGGATTTGGTGAAGCTTTCTTT. The encoded protein is CASSQEGFGEAFF.

This chain links TRBV9 with TRBJ2-2; D may be TRBD2 (5 bases). The germline gives CDR1 SGDLS, CDR2 YYNGEE. Trimming cost V 6 bases and J 7 bases, with 22 bases left between them. This CDR3 has 16 residues. The CDR3 coding sequence is TGTGCCAGCACCAGAAGGCCGGGAAAGGAAGGCGGGGAGCTGTTTTTT. As protein: CASTRRPGKEGGELFF. The complete variable domain, with remaining parts taken from reference TRBV9 and TRBJ2-2, reads DSGVTQTPKHLITATGQRVTLRCSPRSGDLSVYWYQQSLDQGLQFLIQYYNGEERAKGNILERFSAQQFPDLHSELNLSSLELGDSALYFCASTRRPGKEGGELFFGEGSRLTVL.

Ten or more counts support this clonotype. The CDR3 DNA reads as TGTGCCAGCAGTGAATGGGAGAGCTCTGGAAACACCATATATTTT. It encodes CASSEWESSGNTIYF. V is TRBV25-1 and J is TRBJ1-3; D remains unclear. The CDR3 is 15 amino acids. V lost 1 base, J lost 0 bases, and 7 bases lay in between. Germline lookup yields CDR1 MGHDK and CDR2 SYGVNS.